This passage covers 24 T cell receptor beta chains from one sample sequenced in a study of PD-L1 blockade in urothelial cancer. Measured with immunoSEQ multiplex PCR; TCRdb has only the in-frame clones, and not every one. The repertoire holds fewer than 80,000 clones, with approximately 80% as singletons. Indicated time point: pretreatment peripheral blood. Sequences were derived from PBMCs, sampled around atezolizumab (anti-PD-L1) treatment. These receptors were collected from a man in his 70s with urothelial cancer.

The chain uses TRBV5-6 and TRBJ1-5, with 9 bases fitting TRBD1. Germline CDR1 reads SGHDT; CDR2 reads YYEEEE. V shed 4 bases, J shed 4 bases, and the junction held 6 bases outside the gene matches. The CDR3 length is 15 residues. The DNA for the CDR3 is TGTGCCAGCAGCACCGGGACAGGGAATAATCAGCCCCAGCATTTT. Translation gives CASSTGTGNNQPQHF.

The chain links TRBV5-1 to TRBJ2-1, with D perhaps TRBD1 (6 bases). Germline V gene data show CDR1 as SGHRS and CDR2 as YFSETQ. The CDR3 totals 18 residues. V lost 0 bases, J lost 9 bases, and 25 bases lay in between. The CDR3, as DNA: TGCGCCAGCAGCTTGGATCCCAGTGGGTCAGGGGATTTGGGTGAGCAGTTCTTC. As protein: CASSLDPSGSGDLGEQFF.

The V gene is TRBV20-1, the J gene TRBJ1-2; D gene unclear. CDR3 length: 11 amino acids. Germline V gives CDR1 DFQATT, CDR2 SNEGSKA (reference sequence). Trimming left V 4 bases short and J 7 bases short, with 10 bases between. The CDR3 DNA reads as TGCAGTGCTATTGAGGCAGCTGGCTACACCTTC. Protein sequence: CSAIEAAGYTF.

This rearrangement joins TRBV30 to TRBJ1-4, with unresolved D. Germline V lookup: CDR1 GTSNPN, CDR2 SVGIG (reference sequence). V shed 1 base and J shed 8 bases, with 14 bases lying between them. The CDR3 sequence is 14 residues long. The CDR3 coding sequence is TGTGCCTGGAGTGATAATAGACTTGGCGAAAAACTGTTTTTT. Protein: CAWSDNRLGEKLFF.

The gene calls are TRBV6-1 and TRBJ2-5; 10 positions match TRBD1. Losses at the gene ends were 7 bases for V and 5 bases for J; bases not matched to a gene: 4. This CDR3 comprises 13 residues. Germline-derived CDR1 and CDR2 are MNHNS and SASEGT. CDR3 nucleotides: TGTGCCAGCACCCGGGGACAGGGGGAGACCCAGTACTTC. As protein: CASTRGQGETQYF.

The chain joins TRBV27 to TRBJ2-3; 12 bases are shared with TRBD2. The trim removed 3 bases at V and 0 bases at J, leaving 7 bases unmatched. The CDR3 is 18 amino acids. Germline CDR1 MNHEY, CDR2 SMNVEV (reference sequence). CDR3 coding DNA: TGTGCCAGCAGTTTGACTAGCGGGGGCCTTGGGAGCACAGATACGCAGTATTTT. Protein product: CASSLTSGGLGSTDTQYF.

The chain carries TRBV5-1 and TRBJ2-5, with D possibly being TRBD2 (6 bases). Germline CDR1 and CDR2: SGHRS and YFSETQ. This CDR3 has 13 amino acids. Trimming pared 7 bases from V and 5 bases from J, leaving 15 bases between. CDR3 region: CASRQEGMETQYF. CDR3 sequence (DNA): TGCGCCAGCCGTCAGGAGGGCATGGAGACCCAGTACTTC.

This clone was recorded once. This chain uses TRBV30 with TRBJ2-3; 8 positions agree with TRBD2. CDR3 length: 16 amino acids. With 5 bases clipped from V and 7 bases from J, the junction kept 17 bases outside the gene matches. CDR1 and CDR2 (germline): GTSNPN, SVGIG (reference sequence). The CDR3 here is CAWPRGGGRISYTQYF. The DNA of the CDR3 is TGTGCCTGGCCCCGGGGAGGCGGGAGGATTTCATATACGCAGTATTTT.

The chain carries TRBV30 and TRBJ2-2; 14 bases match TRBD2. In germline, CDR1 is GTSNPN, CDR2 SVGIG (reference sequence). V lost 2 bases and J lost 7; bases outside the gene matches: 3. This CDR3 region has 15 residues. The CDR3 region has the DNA TGTGCCTGGAGTAGACTAGCGGGAGGGATCGGGGAGCTGTTTTTT. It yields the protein CAWSRLAGGIGELFF.

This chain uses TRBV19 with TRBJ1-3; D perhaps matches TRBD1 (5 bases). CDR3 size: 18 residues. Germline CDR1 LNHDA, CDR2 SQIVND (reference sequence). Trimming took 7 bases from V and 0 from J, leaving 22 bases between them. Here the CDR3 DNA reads TGTGCCAGTACATTTTCGGGGGGGATCCTGAGCTCTGGAAACACCATATATTTT. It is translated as CASTFSGGILSSGNTIYF.

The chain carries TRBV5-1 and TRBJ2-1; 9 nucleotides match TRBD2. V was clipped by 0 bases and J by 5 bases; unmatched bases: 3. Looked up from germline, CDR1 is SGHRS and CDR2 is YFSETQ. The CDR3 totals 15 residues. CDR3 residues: CASSLVLAGNNEQFF. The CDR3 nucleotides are TGCGCCAGCAGCTTGGTGCTAGCGGGGAACAATGAGCAGTTCTTC.

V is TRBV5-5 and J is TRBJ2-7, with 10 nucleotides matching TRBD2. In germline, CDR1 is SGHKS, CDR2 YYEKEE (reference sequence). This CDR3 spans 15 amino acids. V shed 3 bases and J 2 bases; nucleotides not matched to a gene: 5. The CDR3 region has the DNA TGTGCCAGCAGCTCGTTAGCGGGAGGACCCTACGAGCAGTACTTC. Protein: CASSSLAGGPYEQYF.

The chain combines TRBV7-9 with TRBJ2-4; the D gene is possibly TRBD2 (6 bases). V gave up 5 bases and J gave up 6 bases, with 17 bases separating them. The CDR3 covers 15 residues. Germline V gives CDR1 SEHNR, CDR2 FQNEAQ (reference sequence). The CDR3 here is CASSPPGGAGNIQYF. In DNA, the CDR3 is TGTGCCAGCAGCCCCCCCGGAGGGGCGGGAAACATTCAGTACTTC.

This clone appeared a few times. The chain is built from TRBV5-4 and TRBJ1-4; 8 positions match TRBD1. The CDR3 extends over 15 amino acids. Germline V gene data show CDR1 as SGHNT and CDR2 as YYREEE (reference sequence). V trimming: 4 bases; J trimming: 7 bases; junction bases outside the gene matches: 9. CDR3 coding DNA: TGTGCCAGCAGCGGCAGGGGGCGAGATGGTGAAAAACTGTTTTTT. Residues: CASSGRGRDGEKLFF.

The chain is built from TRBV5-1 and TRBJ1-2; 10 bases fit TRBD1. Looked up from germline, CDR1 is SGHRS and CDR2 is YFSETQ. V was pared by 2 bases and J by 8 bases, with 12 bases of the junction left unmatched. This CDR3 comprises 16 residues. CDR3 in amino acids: CASSFNAGTGAWGYTF. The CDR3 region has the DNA TGCGCCAGCAGCTTTAATGCCGGGACAGGGGCTTGGGGCTACACCTTC.

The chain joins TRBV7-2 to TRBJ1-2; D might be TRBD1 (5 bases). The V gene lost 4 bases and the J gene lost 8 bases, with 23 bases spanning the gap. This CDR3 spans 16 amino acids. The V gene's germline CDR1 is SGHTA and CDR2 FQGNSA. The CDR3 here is CASSSYSNRLSGGYTF. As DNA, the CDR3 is TGTGCCAGCAGCTCCTATTCTAACAGGCTTTCCGGGGGCTACACCTTC. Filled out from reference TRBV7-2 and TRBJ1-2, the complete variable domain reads GAGVSQSPSNKVTEKGKDVELRCDPISGHTALYWYRQSLGQGLEFLIYFQGNSAPDKSGLPSDRFSAERTGGSVSTLTIQRTQQEDSAVYLCASSSYSNRLSGGYTFGSGTRLTVV.

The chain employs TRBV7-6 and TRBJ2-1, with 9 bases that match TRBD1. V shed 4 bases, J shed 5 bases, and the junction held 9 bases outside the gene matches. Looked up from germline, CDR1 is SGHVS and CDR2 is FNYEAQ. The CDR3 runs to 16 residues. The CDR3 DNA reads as TGTGCCAGCAGCTCGGATCCCGGGACAGGGAACAATGAGCAGTTCTTC. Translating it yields CASSSDPGTGNNEQFF.

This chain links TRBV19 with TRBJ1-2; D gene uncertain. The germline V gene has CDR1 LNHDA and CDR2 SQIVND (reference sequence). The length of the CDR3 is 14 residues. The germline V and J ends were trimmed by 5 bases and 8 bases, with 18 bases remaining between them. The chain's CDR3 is CASSSTALAGGYTF. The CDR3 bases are TGTGCCAGTAGTTCCACAGCCTTAGCGGGCGGCTACACCTTC.

The CDR3 nucleotides are TGTGCCAGCAACTCCCTGGGGACTGCTAATGAAAAACTGTTTTTT. It yields the protein CASNSLGTANEKLFF. V gene TRBV2 combines with J gene TRBJ1-4, with D possibly matching TRBD1 (5 bases). The ends were cut back, 7 bases at V and 3 bases at J, with 15 bases in the middle. CDR1 and CDR2 (germline): SNHLY, FYNNEI. The CDR3 contains 15 residues.

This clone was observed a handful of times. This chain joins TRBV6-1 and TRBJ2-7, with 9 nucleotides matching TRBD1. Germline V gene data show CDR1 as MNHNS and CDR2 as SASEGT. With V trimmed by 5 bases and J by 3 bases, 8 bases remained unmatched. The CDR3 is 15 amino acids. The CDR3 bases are TGTGCCAGCAGTCCCGGACAGGGGAAGGACTACGAGCAGTACTTC. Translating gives CASSPGQGKDYEQYF.

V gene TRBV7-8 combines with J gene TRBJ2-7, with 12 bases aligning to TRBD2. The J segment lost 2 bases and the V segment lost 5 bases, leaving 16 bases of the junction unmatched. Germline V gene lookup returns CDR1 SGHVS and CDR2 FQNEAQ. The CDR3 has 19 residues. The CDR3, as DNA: TGTGCCAGCAGCCGCGCACAGGGGGCGGCTAGCGGGAGGGCCTACGAGCAGTACTTC. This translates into CASSRAQGAASGRAYEQYF.

CDR3 sequence reads: CASSSRQGRNQPQHF. The CDR3 coding sequence is TGTGCCAGCAGCTCCCGACAGGGGCGCAATCAGCCCCAGCATTTT. V usage is TRBV7-2 and J usage is TRBJ1-5, with 8 bases fitting TRBD1. The V segment lost 4 bases and the J segment 2 bases; nucleotides outside the gene matches: 4. The germline CDR1 and CDR2 sequences are SGHTA and FQGNSA. This CDR3 is built from 15 residues.

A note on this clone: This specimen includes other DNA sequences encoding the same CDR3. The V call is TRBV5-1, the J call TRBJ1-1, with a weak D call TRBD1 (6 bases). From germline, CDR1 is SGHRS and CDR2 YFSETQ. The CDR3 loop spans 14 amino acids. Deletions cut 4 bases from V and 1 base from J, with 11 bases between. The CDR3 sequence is CASSPQTGNTEAFF. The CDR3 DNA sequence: TGCGCCAGCAGCCCTCAGACAGGGAACACTGAAGCTTTCTTT. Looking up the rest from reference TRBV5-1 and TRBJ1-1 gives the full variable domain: KAGVTQTPRYLIKTRGQQVTLSCSPISGHRSVSWYQQTPGQGLQFLFEYFSETQRNKGNFPGRFSGRQFSNSRSEMNVSTLELGDSALYLCASSPQTGNTEAFFGQGTRLTVV.

CDR3 region: CASSPSGGNQFF. The CDR3 DNA reads as TGTGCCAGCAGTCCCTCTGGCGGGAACCAGTTCTTC. This rearrangement joins TRBV11-3 to TRBJ2-1, with a tentative D call TRBD2 (6 bases). The CDR3 is 12 amino acids. V was cut by 6 bases and J by 13 bases, with 16 bases left in between. Germline V lookup: CDR1 SGHNT, CDR2 YENEEA.